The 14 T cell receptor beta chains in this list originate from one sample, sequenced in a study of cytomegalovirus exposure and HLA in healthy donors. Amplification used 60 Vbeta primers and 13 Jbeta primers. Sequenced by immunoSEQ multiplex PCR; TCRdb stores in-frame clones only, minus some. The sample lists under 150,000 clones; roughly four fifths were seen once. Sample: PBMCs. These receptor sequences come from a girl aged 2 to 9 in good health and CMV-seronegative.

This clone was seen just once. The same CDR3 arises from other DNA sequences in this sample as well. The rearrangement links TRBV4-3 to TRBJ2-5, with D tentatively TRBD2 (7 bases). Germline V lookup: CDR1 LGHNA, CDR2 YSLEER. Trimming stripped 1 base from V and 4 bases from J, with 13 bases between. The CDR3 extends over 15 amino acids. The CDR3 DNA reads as TGCGCCAGCAGCCAAGGACGGGGGGCAGGAGAGACCCAGTACTTC. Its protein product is CASSQGRGAGETQYF.

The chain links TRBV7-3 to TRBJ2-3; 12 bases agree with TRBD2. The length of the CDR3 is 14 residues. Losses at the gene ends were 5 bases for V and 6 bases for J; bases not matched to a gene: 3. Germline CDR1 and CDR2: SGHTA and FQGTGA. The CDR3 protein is CASSLGTSGDTQYF. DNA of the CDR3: TGTGCCAGCAGCCTGGGGACTAGCGGGGATACGCAGTATTTT.

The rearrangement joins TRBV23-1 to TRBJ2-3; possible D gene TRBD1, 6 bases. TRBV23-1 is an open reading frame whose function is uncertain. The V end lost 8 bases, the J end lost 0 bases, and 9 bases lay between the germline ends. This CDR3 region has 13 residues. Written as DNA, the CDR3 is TGCGCCAGCCAGGGGTTCAGCACAGATACGCAGTATTTT. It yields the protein CASQGFSTDTQYF.

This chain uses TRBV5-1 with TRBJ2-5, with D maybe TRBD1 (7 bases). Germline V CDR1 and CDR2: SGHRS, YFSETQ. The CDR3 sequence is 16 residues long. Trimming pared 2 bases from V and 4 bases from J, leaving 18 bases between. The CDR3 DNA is TGCGCCAGCAGCTTCACCCTCGGGCAGGGGGGAGAGACCCAGTACTTC. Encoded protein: CASSFTLGQGGETQYF. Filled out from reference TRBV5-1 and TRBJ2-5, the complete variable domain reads KAGVTQTPRYLIKTRGQQVTLSCSPISGHRSVSWYQQTPGQGLQFLFEYFSETQRNKGNFPGRFSGRQFSNSRSEMNVSTLELGDSALYLCASSFTLGQGGETQYFGPGTRLLVL.

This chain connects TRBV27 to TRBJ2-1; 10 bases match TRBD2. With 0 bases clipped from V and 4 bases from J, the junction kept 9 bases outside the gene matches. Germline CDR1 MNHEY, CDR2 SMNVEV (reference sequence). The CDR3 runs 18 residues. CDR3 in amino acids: CASSLSHPGLARYNEQFF. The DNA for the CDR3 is TGTGCCAGCAGTTTATCTCATCCGGGACTAGCGCGGTACAATGAGCAGTTCTTC.

In DNA form, the CDR3 reads TGTGCCAGCAGTTTAAGAGACACAAACACTGAAGCTTTCTTT. It yields the protein CASSLRDTNTEAFF. This rearrangement joins TRBV27 to TRBJ1-1; the D is unclear. V gave up 2 bases and J gave up 2 bases, with 9 bases separating them. The germline V gene encodes CDR1 MNHEY and CDR2 SMNVEV (reference sequence). There are 14 residues in the CDR3.

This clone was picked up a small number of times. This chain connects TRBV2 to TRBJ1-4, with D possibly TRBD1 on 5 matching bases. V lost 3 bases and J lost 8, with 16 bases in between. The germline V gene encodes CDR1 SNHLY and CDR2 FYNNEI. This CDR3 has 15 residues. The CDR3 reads CASSENQGGEEKLFF. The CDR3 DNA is TGTGCCAGCAGTGAGAATCAGGGAGGGGAGGAAAAACTGTTTTTT.

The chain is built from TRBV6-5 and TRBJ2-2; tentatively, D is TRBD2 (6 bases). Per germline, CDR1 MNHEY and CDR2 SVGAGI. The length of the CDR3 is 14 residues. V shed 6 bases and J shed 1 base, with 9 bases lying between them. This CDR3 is CASRLSGNTGELFF. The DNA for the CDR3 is TGTGCCAGCAGACTTAGCGGGAACACCGGGGAGCTGTTTTTT.

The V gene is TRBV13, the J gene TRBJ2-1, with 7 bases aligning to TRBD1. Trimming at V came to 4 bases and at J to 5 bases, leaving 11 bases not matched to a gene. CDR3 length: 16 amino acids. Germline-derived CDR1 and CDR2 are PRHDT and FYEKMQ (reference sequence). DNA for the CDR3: TGTGCCAGCAGCTCCGAAGTCGACAGGGTCGACAATGAGCAGTTCTTC. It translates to CASSSEVDRVDNEQFF.

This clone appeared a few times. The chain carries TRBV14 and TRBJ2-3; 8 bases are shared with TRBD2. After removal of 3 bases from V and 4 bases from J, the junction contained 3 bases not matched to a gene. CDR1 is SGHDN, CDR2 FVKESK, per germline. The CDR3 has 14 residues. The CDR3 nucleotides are TGTGCCAGCAGCCAGGGACTAGAAGCAGATACGCAGTATTTT. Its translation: CASSQGLEADTQYF.

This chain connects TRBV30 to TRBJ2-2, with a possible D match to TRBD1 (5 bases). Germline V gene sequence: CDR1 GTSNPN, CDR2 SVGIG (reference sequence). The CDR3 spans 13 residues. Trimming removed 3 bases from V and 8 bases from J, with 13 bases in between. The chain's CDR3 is CAWSPRAMGELFF. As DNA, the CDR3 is TGTGCCTGGAGCCCCAGGGCCATGGGGGAGCTGTTTTTT.

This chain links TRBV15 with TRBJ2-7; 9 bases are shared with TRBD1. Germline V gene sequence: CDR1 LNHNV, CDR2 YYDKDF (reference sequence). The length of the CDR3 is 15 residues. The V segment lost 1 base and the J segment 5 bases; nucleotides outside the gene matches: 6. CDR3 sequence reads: CATSRVGTGSDEQYF. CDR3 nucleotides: TGTGCCACCAGCAGAGTAGGGACAGGGAGTGACGAGCAGTACTTC.

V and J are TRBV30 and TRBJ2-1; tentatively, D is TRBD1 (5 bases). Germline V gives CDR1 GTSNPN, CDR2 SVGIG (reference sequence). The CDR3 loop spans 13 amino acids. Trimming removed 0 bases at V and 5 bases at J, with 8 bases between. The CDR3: CAWSVGADNEQFF. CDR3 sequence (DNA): TGTGCCTGGAGTGTAGGGGCCGACAATGAGCAGTTCTTC.

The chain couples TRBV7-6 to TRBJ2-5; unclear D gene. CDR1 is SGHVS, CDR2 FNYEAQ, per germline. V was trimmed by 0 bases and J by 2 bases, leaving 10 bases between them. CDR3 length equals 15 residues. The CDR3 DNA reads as TGTGCCAGCAGCTTAGCTGCGCAGGCTCAAGAGACCCAGTACTTC. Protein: CASSLAAQAQETQYF.